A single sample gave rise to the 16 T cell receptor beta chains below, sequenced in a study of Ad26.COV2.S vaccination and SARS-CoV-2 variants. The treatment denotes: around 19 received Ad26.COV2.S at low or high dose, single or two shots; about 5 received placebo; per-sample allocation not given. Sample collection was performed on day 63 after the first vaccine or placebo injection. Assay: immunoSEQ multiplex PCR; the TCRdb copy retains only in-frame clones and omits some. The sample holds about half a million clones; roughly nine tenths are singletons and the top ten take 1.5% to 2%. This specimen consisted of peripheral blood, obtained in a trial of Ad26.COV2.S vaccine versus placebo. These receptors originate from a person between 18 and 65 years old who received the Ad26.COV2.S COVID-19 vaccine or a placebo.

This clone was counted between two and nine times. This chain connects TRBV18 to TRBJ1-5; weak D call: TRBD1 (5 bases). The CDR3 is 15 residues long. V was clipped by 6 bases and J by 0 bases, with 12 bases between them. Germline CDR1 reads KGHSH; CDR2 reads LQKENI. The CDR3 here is CASSPGQASNQPQHF. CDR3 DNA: TGTGCCAGCTCCCCAGGGCAGGCTAGCAATCAGCCCCAGCATTTT.

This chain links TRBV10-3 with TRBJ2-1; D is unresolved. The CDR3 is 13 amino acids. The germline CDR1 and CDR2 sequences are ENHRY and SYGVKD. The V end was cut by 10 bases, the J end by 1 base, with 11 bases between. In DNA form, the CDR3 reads TGTGCCACCTCAGGTGGTTCCTACAATGAGCAGTTCTTC. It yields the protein CATSGGSYNEQFF.

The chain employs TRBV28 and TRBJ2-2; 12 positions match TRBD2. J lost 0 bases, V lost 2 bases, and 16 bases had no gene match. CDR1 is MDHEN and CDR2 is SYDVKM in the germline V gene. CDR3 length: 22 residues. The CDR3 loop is CASSLHRGRASGGATNTGELFF. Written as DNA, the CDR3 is TGTGCCAGCAGTTTACACCGTGGTCGGGCTAGCGGGGGGGCTACGAACACCGGGGAGCTGTTTTTT.

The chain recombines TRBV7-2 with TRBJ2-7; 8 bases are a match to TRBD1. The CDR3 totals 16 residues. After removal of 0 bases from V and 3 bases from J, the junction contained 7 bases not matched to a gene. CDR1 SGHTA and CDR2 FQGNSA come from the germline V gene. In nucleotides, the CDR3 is TGTGCCAGCAGCTTAGCTGCAGGGGGCGTTTTCTACGAGCAGTACTTC. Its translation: CASSLAAGGVFYEQYF.

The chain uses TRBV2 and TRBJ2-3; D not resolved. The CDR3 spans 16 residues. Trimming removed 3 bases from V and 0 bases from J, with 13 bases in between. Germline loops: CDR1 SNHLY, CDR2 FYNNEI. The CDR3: CASSDGLTLSTDTQYF. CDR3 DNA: TGTGCCAGCAGTGATGGGCTTACCCTTAGCACAGATACGCAGTATTTT.

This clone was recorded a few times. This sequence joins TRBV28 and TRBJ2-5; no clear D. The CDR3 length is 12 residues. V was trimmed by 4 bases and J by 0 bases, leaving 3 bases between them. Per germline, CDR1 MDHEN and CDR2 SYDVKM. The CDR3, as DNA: TGTGCCAGCAGTTGGTACCAAGAGACCCAGTACTTC. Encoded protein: CASSWYQETQYF.

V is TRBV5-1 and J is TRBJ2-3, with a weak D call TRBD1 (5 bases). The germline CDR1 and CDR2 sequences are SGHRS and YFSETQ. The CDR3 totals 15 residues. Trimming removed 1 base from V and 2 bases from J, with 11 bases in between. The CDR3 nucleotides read TGCGCCAGCAGCTTGAGTGACAGTGTCACAGATACGCAGTATTTT. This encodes CASSLSDSVTDTQYF. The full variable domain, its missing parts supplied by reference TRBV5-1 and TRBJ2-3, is KAGVTQTPRYLIKTRGQQVTLSCSPISGHRSVSWYQQTPGQGLQFLFEYFSETQRNKGNFPGRFSGRQFSNSRSEMNVSTLELGDSALYLCASSLSDSVTDTQYFGPGTRLTVL.

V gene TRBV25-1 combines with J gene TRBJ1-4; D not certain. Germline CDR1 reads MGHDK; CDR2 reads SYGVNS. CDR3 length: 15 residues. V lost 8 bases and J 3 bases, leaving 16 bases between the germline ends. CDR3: CASSSPDGSNEKLFF. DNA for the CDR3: TGTGCCAGCTCGAGTCCGGACGGATCTAATGAAAAACTGTTTTTT.

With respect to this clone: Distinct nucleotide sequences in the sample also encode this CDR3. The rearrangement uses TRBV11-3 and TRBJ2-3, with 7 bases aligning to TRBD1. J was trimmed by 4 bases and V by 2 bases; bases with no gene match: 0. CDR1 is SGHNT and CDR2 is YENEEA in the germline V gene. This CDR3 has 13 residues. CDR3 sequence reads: CASSLRGPDTQYF. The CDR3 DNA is TGTGCCAGCAGCTTAAGGGGGCCAGATACGCAGTATTTT.

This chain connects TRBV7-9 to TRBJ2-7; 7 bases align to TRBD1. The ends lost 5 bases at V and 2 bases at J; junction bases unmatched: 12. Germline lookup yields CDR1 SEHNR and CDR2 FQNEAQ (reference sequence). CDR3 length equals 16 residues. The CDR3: CASSPPQGSGPYEQYF. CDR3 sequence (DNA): TGTGCCAGCAGCCCACCACAGGGGTCAGGTCCCTACGAGCAGTACTTC.

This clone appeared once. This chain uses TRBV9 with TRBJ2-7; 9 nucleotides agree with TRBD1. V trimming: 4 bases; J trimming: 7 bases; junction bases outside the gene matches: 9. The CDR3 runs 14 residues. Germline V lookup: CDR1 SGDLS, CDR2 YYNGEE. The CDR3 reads CASSPQDRGWEQYF. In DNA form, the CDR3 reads TGTGCCAGCAGCCCGCAGGACAGGGGATGGGAGCAGTACTTC.

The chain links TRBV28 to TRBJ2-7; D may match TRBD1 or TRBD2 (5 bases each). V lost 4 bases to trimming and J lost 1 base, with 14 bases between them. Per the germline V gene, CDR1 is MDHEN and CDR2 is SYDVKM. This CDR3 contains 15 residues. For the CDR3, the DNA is TGTGCCAGCAGTTCGGGGACGGCCCTTTCCTACGAGCAGTACTTC. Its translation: CASSSGTALSYEQYF. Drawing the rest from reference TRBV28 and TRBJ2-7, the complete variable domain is DVKVTQSSRYLVKRTGEKVFLECVQDMDHENMFWYRQDPGLGLRLIYFSYDVKMKEKGDIPEGYSVSREKKERFSLILESASTNQTSMYLCASSSGTALSYEQYFGPGTRLTVT.

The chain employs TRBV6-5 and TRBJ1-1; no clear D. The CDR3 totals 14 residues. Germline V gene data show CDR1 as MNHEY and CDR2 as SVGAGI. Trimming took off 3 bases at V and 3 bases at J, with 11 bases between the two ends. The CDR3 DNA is TGTGCCAGCAGTTATTTCGGGAAAGACACTGAAGCTTTCTTT. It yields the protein CASSYFGKDTEAFF.

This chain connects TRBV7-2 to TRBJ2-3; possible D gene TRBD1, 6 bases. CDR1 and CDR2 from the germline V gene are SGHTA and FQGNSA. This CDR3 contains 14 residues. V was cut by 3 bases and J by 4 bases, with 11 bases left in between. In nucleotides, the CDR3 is TGTGCCAGCAGCTTTGGGGGCCCCCCAGATACGCAGTATTTT. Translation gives CASSFGGPPDTQYF. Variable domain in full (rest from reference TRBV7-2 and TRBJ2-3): GAGVSQSPSNKVTEKGKDVELRCDPISGHTALYWYRQSLGQGLEFLIYFQGNSAPDKSGLPSDRFSAERTGGSVSTLTIQRTQQEDSAVYLCASSFGGPPDTQYFGPGTRLTVL.

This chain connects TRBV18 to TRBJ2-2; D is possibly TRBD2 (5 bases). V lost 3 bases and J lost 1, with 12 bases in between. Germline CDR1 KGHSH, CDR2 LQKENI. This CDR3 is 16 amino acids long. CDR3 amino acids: CASSPAGGLNTGELFF. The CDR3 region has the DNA TGTGCCAGCTCACCCGCCGGAGGACTGAACACCGGGGAGCTGTTTTTT.

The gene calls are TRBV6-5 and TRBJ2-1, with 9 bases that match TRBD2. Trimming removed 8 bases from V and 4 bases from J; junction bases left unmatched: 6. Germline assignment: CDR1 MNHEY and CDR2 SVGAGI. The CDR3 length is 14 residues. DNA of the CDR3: TGTGCCAGCTCCCCTAGCGGGACTTACAATGAGCAGTTCTTC. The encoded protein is CASSPSGTYNEQFF.